The 22 T cell receptor beta chains presented below share a single source sample, sequenced in a study of blood T cell repertoires in COVID-19 (TCRdb year 2020). Receptor libraries were prepared by the immunoSEQ multiplex PCR assay. TCRdb obtained this table from immuneACCESS and retained in-frame rearrangements with V and J assigned. These tables miss some clones; where compared with another copy, unresolved V genes account for less than half of the shortfall, and the remainder is unexplained. Across this sample there are over 250,000 clones, with roughly 87% seen only once. Around 9.3% of the sample lies in the top ten. The sequenced material came from PBMCs or T cells enriched from blood (not recorded which). These receptors came from a woman between 18 and 29 years old who had recovered from COVID-19.

The table lists this clone with a few counts. This sequence joins TRBV19 and TRBJ1-1; the D is unclear. The CDR3 extends over 13 amino acids. CDR1 and CDR2 from the germline V gene are LNHDA and SQIVND (reference sequence). Trimming cost V 4 bases and J 7 bases, with 13 bases left between them. CDR3 in amino acids: CASSRRERNEAFF. Written as DNA, the CDR3 is TGTGCCAGTAGTAGGCGGGAGCGAAATGAAGCTTTCTTT.

The rearrangement links TRBV30 to TRBJ1-4, with D possibly matching TRBD1 (6 bases). V was shortened by 6 bases and J by 3 bases, with 11 bases between the two germline ends. Germline CDR1 reads GTSNPN; CDR2 reads SVGIG (reference sequence). This CDR3 has 13 amino acids. The CDR3 DNA follows: TGTGCCTGTTTACAGGGACCTAATGAAAAACTGTTTTTT. Amino acids: CACLQGPNEKLFF.

The chain combines TRBV9 with TRBJ1-2; D gene ambiguous. The CDR3 length is 13 residues. Looked up from germline, CDR1 is SGDLS and CDR2 is YYNGEE. The germline V and J ends were trimmed by 1 base and 5 bases, with 9 bases remaining between them. CDR3 in amino acids: CASSVITGYGYTF. In nucleotides, the CDR3 is TGTGCCAGCAGCGTAATTACGGGTTATGGCTACACCTTC.

The rearrangement links TRBV9 to TRBJ2-3, with D possibly TRBD1 on 5 matching bases. Trimming took off 5 bases at V and 0 bases at J, with 7 bases between the two ends. Germline values: CDR1 SGDLS, CDR2 YYNGEE. CDR3 length: 13 amino acids. CDR3 DNA: TGTGCCAGCAGGCGGACAAGCACAGATACGCAGTATTTT. This codes for CASRRTSTDTQYF.

The rearrangement links TRBV15 to TRBJ1-2; the match to TRBD1 covers 7 bases. Germline values: CDR1 LNHNV, CDR2 YYDKDF (reference sequence). V lost 3 bases and J lost 7; bases outside the gene matches: 8. This CDR3 region has 14 residues. The CDR3 loop is CATSSRRTGGGYTF. CDR3 coding DNA: TGTGCCACCAGCAGCCGACGGACAGGAGGTGGCTACACCTTC.

About this clone itself: At the DNA level, this CDR3 is encoded by other sequences in the same sample as well. The CDR3 DNA is TGCGCCAGCAGCTTGGGTCGGAACTATGGCTACACCTTC. Protein sequence: CASSLGRNYGYTF. The chain employs TRBV5-1 and TRBJ1-2; D call uncertain. Per the germline V gene, CDR1 is SGHRS and CDR2 is YFSETQ. The CDR3 has 13 residues. The germline V and J ends were trimmed by 0 bases and 2 bases, with 5 bases remaining between them.

V gene TRBV3-1 (or the pseudogene TRBV3-2) combines with J gene TRBJ1-4; D call uncertain. This CDR3 region has 14 residues. Germline V gives CDR1 LGHDT, CDR2 YNNKEL (reference sequence). Trimming shortened V by 4 bases and J by 0 bases, and 6 bases separated the two germline ends. CDR3 DNA sequence: TGTGCCAGCAGCCCGAGCGCAACTAATGAAAAACTGTTTTTT. Amino acids: CASSPSATNEKLFF.

V and J are TRBV7-2 and TRBJ2-1, with D maybe TRBD2 (6 bases). The CDR3 consists of 17 residues. Germline CDR1 reads SGHTA; CDR2 reads FQGNSA. Trimming stripped 0 bases from V and 4 bases from J, with 16 bases between. CDR3 DNA: TGTGCCAGCAGCTTAGCCGGCGCTAGCGCTCCTTACAATGAGCAGTTCTTC. It yields the protein CASSLAGASAPYNEQFF.

The chain carries TRBV13 and TRBJ2-5; D ambiguous. V gave up 5 bases and J gave up 2 bases, with 12 bases separating them. Germline V gene lookup returns CDR1 PRHDT and CDR2 FYEKMQ (reference sequence). There are 14 residues in the CDR3. DNA for the CDR3: TGTGCCAGCAGCCACACGACTGGTCAAGAGACCCAGTACTTC. Protein sequence: CASSHTTGQETQYF.

The gene calls are TRBV6-5 and TRBJ2-7, with 11 bases identical to TRBD1. The CDR3 consists of 14 residues. Germline assignment: CDR1 MNHEY and CDR2 SVGAGI. Unmatched junction bases numbered 4, after V lost 6 bases and J lost 3 bases. The CDR3 reads CASSTGTGGYEQYF. The DNA for the CDR3 is TGTGCCAGCAGCACCGGGACAGGGGGCTACGAGCAGTACTTC.

The rearrangement uses TRBV7-2 and TRBJ1-5; D is uncertain. Germline values: CDR1 SGHTA, CDR2 FQGNSA. This CDR3 comprises 15 residues. Deletions cut 1 base from V and 1 base from J, with 8 bases between. In DNA, the CDR3 is TGTGCCAGCAGCTTAGTCCCTGAGAGCAATCAGCCCCAGCATTTT. It specifies CASSLVPESNQPQHF.

This clone appeared a few times. The chain is built from TRBV11-2 and TRBJ1-1; the D is unclear. V lost 5 bases, J lost 3 bases, and 16 bases lay in between. CDR1 is SGHAT, CDR2 FQNNGV, per germline. The length of the CDR3 is 15 residues. CDR3 sequence reads: CASSLRERLHTEAFF. DNA of the CDR3: TGTGCCAGCAGCCTTAGAGAGAGACTCCACACTGAAGCTTTCTTT.

The genes are TRBV4-2 and TRBJ2-1; 14 bases line up with TRBD2. Germline CDR1 reads LGHNA; CDR2 reads YNFKEQ. The CDR3 runs 17 residues. The V and J ends lost 1 base and 9 bases, in that order; junction bases with no gene match: 8. The CDR3 sequence: CASSQGPGLAGDGEQFF. The CDR3 nucleotides read TGTGCCAGCAGCCAAGGACCGGGACTAGCGGGAGACGGTGAGCAGTTCTTC.

This chain connects TRBV19 to TRBJ1-5; TRBD1 aligns across 8 bases. The CDR3 runs to 17 residues. Germline V lookup: CDR1 LNHDA, CDR2 SQIVND (reference sequence). Trimming took 6 bases from V and 4 from J; bases not matched to a gene: 14. The CDR3 reads CASSDPSDRAGNQPQHF. The CDR3 DNA reads as TGTGCCAGTAGCGACCCCTCGGACAGGGCGGGGAATCAGCCCCAGCATTTT.

This clone was detected only once. This chain links TRBV18 with TRBJ2-1; 7 nucleotides match TRBD1. The V and J ends lost 1 base and 9 bases, in that order; junction bases with no gene match: 6. CDR1 and CDR2 (germline): KGHSH, LQKENI. CDR3 size: 14 residues. CDR3: CASSPLSGDSEQFF. The CDR3 bases are TGTGCCAGCTCACCACTATCAGGGGACAGTGAGCAGTTCTTC.

The chain links TRBV3-1 (or the pseudogene TRBV3-2) to TRBJ1-4; TRBD1 agrees at 7 bases. Trimming at V came to 1 base and at J to 0 bases, leaving 2 bases not matched to a gene. Germline V gene data show CDR1 as LGHDT and CDR2 as YNNKEL (reference sequence). The CDR3 is 16 residues long. The CDR3 here is CASSQVGGPTNEKLFF. CDR3 sequence (DNA): TGTGCCAGCAGCCAAGTAGGGGGCCCAACTAATGAAAAACTGTTTTTT.

This clone showed up just once. The J gene is TRBJ1-2, the V gene TRBV3-1 (or the pseudogene TRBV3-2), with a weak D call TRBD1 (6 bases). Germline V lookup: CDR1 LGHDT, CDR2 YNNKEL (reference sequence). Between the trimmed V and J ends, which lost 0 bases and 2 bases, there was a span of 10 bases. The CDR3 sequence is 15 residues long. DNA of the CDR3: TGTGCCAGCAGCCAAGAGGGGACACTAAACTATGGCTACACCTTC. This translates into CASSQEGTLNYGYTF.

As to this clone: This may come from a read error, since a much larger clone is one base off. J is TRBJ1-1 and V is TRBV3-1 (or the pseudogene TRBV3-2); TRBD1 aligns across 10 bases. The V and J ends lost 4 bases and 1 base, in that order; junction bases with no gene match: 0. Germline CDR1 and CDR2: LGHDT and YNNKEL (reference sequence). The CDR3 is made up of 14 amino acids. In nucleotides, the CDR3 is TGTGCCAGCAGCCGACAGGGGGCGAACACTGAAGCTTTCTTT. The encoded protein is CASSRQGANTEAFF.

This chain joins TRBV27 and TRBJ2-7; D not resolved. The CDR3 covers 13 residues. Trimming left V 0 bases short and J 6 bases short, with 9 bases between. CDR1 and CDR2 from the germline V gene are MNHEY and SMNVEV (reference sequence). The CDR3 DNA reads TGTGCCAGCAGTTTATCTCTCGGTCGCGAGCAGTACTTC. It yields the protein CASSLSLGREQYF.

The chain uses TRBV30 and TRBJ1-2, with 12 bases matching TRBD1. This CDR3 spans 14 amino acids. Germline V lookup: CDR1 GTSNPN, CDR2 SVGIG (reference sequence). V was pared by 3 bases and J by 6 bases, with 5 bases of the junction left unmatched. The CDR3 DNA sequence: TGTGCCTGGAGCATAGGGACAGGGGGCGATGGCTACACCTTC. Residues: CAWSIGTGGDGYTF.

The chain links TRBV9 to TRBJ1-4; D is ambiguous. The CDR3 covers 14 residues. Trimming cost V 0 bases and J 5 bases, with 8 bases left between them. Germline V lookup: CDR1 SGDLS, CDR2 YYNGEE. The CDR3 DNA reads as TGTGCCAGCAGCGTAGGACAAGTAAATGAAAAACTGTTTTTT. Translated, it gives CASSVGQVNEKLFF.

This sequence joins TRBV27 and TRBJ2-5, with 9 nucleotides matching TRBD1. The germline V gene encodes CDR1 MNHEY and CDR2 SMNVEV (reference sequence). The CDR3 is made up of 16 amino acids. Germline trimming cut 5 bases from V and 0 bases from J; bases unmatched to any gene: 7. In DNA form, the CDR3 reads TGTGCCAGCAGTCCCCGACAGGGGGTGAACCAAGAGACCCAGTACTTC. Encoded protein: CASSPRQGVNQETQYF.